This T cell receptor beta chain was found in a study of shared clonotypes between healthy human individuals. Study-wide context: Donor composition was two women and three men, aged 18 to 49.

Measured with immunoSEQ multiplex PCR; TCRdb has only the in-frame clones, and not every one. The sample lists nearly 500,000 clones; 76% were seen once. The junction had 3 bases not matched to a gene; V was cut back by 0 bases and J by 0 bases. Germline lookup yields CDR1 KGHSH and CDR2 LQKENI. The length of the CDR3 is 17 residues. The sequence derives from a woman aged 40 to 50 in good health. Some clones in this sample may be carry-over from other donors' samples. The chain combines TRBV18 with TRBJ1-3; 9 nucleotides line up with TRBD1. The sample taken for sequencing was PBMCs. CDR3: CASSPPGQGVSGNTIYF. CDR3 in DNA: TGTGCCAGCTCACCACCGGGACAGGGAGTCTCTGGAAACACCATATATTTT.